In its sample, the clone carrying this T cell receptor beta chain was seen many times. The source of the sample is a study of T cells in Graves' hyperthyroidism and ophthalmopathy. The CDR3 is 12 residues long. V shed 5 bases and J 6 bases; nucleotides not matched to a gene: 3. Germline CDR1 MNHNS, CDR2 SASEGT. There were TCR beta CDR3 regions amplified from RNA transcripts. The TCR CDR3 first-round RT-PCR relied on the HTBI primer set. MiXCR, run by TCRdb on the multiplex PCR reads, gives a single entry per CDR3 protein. The data contain around 240,000 distinct CDR3 sequences, 15% to 20% of them seen just once; the ten biggest clones take up less than 35%.

The V and J genes are TRBV6-1 and TRBJ2-7, with 8 bases matching TRBD1. The specimen was blood. This clonotype was obtained from a woman in her late teens or twenties with Graves' ophthalmopathy. In DNA form, the CDR3 reads TGTGCCAGCAGTAAGGACAGGGTCGAGCAGTACTTC. Amino acid sequence: CASSKDRVEQYF.